Listed here are 32 T cell receptor beta chains from one sample, sequenced in a study of response to subunit inactivated influenza vaccine. Via MiXCR, TCRdb re-called the RT-PCR reads, giving one row per CDR3 protein. The table records about 650,000 distinct CDR3 sequences, about 14% of them present only once. The input for sequencing was PBMCs from blood, taken 14 days before vaccination. These receptors were obtained from a man between 45 and 60 years old who received an inactivated influenza vaccine.

The chain is built from TRBV30 and TRBJ2-1; weak D call: TRBD1 (5 bases). The CDR3 consists of 14 residues. Germline CDR1 is GTSNPN and CDR2 is SVGIG (reference sequence). The ends were cut back, 2 bases at V and 8 bases at J, with 16 bases in the middle. In DNA form, the CDR3 reads TGTGCCTGGAGTCGGGCCAGTCTACAGGATGAGCAGTTCTTC. Translation gives CAWSRASLQDEQFF.

The table lists this clonotype with a few counts. The gene calls are TRBV7-2 and TRBJ2-7; D remains ambiguous. Trimming shortened V by 0 bases and J by 6 bases, and 12 bases separated the two germline ends. CDR3 size: 14 residues. CDR1 and CDR2 from the germline V gene are SGHTA and FQGNSA. The CDR3 sequence: CASSLAGPPSEQYF. The CDR3 DNA reads TGTGCCAGCAGCTTAGCCGGGCCCCCCAGCGAGCAGTACTTC. Variable domain in full (rest from reference TRBV7-2 and TRBJ2-7): GAGVSQSPSNKVTEKGKDVELRCDPISGHTALYWYRQSLGQGLEFLIYFQGNSAPDKSGLPSDRFSAERTGGSVSTLTIQRTQQEDSAVYLCASSLAGPPSEQYFGPGTRLTVT.

This clonotype was recorded a few times. The chain joins TRBV27 to TRBJ2-2, with TRBD1 as a possible D gene (5 bases). The CDR3 length is 15 residues. Per germline, CDR1 MNHEY and CDR2 SMNVEV (reference sequence). Between the trimmed V and J ends, which lost 3 bases and 9 bases, there was a span of 17 bases. CDR3 loop: CASSFKGYGSRELFF. As DNA, the CDR3 is TGTGCCAGCAGTTTTAAGGGGTATGGTAGCCGGGAGCTGTTTTTT.

This clonotype was seen only a few times. V usage is TRBV6-2 or TRBV6-3 and J usage is TRBJ2-1; TRBD1 aligns across 7 bases. In germline, CDR1 is MNHEY, CDR2 SVGEGT. V dropped 7 bases and J dropped 7; count of bases not matched to a gene: 19. This CDR3 region has 17 residues. The CDR3 DNA follows: TGTGCCAGCACTCAATCTCCCAGGGGGAATTCGGGGAATGAGCAGTTCTTC. Protein product: CASTQSPRGNSGNEQFF.

This clonotype showed up just a few times. The rearrangement joins TRBV24-1 to TRBJ2-3; TRBD2 matches 11 bases. The V gene's germline CDR1 is KGHDR and CDR2 SFDVKD. The CDR3 runs 17 residues. V lost 3 bases, J lost 4 bases, and 8 bases stayed unmatched. The CDR3 nucleotides are TGTGCCACCAGTGATCTGGATAGCGGGAGGGACCCAGATACGCAGTATTTT. Its translation is CATSDLDSGRDPDTQYF.

The chain joins TRBV6-1 to TRBJ2-3; TRBD2 is a possible D gene (6 bases). CDR1 MNHNS and CDR2 SASEGT come from the germline V gene. The CDR3 has 14 residues. V lost 9 bases and J lost 6, with 19 bases in between. DNA of the CDR3: TGTGCCAGTCAGGGACGACTAGGGGTGGATACGCAGTATTTT. Encoded protein: CASQGRLGVDTQYF.

This clonotype was seen more than once but under ten times. V is TRBV2 and J is TRBJ2-3; D may correspond to TRBD1 or TRBD2 (5 bases each). Germline values: CDR1 SNHLY, CDR2 FYNNEI. V lost 7 bases to trimming and J lost 0 bases, with 14 bases between them. The CDR3 extends over 15 amino acids. The CDR3 protein is CASTWGGLSTDTQYF. The CDR3 DNA follows: TGTGCCAGCACCTGGGGCGGGTTAAGCACAGATACGCAGTATTTT.

The chain recombines TRBV6-1 with TRBJ2-4; possible D gene TRBD1, 6 bases. The CDR3 runs to 17 residues. From germline, CDR1 is MNHNS and CDR2 SASEGT. Deletions cut 5 bases from V and 0 bases from J, with 17 bases between. The CDR3 loop is CASSTHRDPQAKNIQYF. In nucleotides, the CDR3 is TGTGCCAGCAGTACACACAGGGACCCTCAAGCCAAAAACATTCAGTACTTC.

The rearrangement joins TRBV9 to TRBJ2-3; no clear D. This CDR3 contains 13 residues. Germline V gene data show CDR1 as SGDLS and CDR2 as YYNGEE. V shed 4 bases and J shed 4 bases, with 10 bases lying between them. The CDR3 loop reads CASSFGRSDTQYF. CDR3 in DNA: TGTGCCAGCAGCTTTGGACGATCAGATACGCAGTATTTT.

This clonotype was detected a few times. The chain recombines TRBV7-8 with TRBJ2-5; D may correspond to TRBD1 or TRBD2 (5 bases each). V was pared by 5 bases and J by 7 bases, with 17 bases between. The germline V gene encodes CDR1 SGHVS and CDR2 FQNEAQ. The CDR3 spans 14 residues. The DNA of the CDR3 is TGTGCCAGCAGCATGAATCTCTGGGGGTCGACCCAGTACTTC. It is translated as CASSMNLWGSTQYF.

The sample holds many counts of this clonotype. The rearrangement links TRBV20-1 to TRBJ1-5; D ambiguous. Germline V gives CDR1 DFQATT, CDR2 SNEGSKA (reference sequence). This CDR3 comprises 12 residues. Trimming removed 0 bases at V and 4 bases at J, with 4 bases between. Here the CDR3 reads CSARESNQPQHF. In DNA form, the CDR3 reads TGCAGTGCTAGAGAATCTAATCAGCCCCAGCATTTT.

The chain has TRBV6-2 or TRBV6-3 and TRBJ2-2; D is perhaps TRBD1 (6 bases). The CDR3 extends over 16 amino acids. Germline CDR1 reads MNHEY; CDR2 reads SVGEGT. Trimming stripped 2 bases from V and 6 bases from J, with 16 bases between. As DNA, the CDR3 is TGTGCCAGCAGTTACGAAAGGGGGAAGGGCGCCGGGGAGCTGTTTTTT. It translates to CASSYERGKGAGELFF.

V and J are TRBV29-1 and TRBJ2-3, with D perhaps assigned TRBD1 or TRBD2 (6 bases each). V dropped 3 bases and J dropped 1 base, with 14 bases sitting between them. The CDR3 sequence is 15 residues long. Germline CDR1 and CDR2: SQVTM and ANQGSEA. Written as DNA, the CDR3 is TGCAGCGTTGAGCCTAGCGAGGGGGGCACAGATACGCAGTATTTT. The encoded protein is CSVEPSEGGTDTQYF.

This clonotype was seen a few times. CDR3: CASSQDLGQGSYEQYF. In DNA, the CDR3 is TGTGCCAGCAGCCAAGACCTCGGACAGGGCTCCTACGAGCAGTACTTC. The J gene is TRBJ2-7, the V gene TRBV4-2, with TRBD1 identical over 8 bases. CDR3 size: 16 residues. With 0 bases clipped from V and 0 bases from J, the junction kept 4 bases outside the gene matches. CDR1 is LGHNA and CDR2 is YNFKEQ in the germline V gene.

This clonotype was counted a few times. The gene calls are TRBV15 and TRBJ1-2; a possible D gene is TRBD1 (5 bases). CDR3 length equals 15 residues. The germline CDR1 and CDR2 sequences are LNHNV and YYDKDF (reference sequence). The germline V and J ends were trimmed by 0 bases and 8 bases, with 16 bases remaining between them. The CDR3 coding sequence is TGTGCCACCAGCAGAGATCGTCGGGGGTCGGGAGGCTACACCTTC. It is translated as CATSRDRRGSGGYTF.

The sample holds many counts of this clonotype. This chain links TRBV18 with TRBJ2-7; weak D call: TRBD2 (5 bases). Germline values: CDR1 KGHSH, CDR2 LQKENI. The CDR3 contains 14 residues. V was cut by 3 bases and J by 6 bases, with 15 bases left in between. The CDR3 region has the DNA TGTGCCAGCTCACCGCCGTCCGGGGATTTCGAGCAGTACTTC. It specifies CASSPPSGDFEQYF.

There are many counts of this clonotype. V is TRBV7-6 and J is TRBJ2-3; 12 positions agree with TRBD1. V dropped 3 bases and J dropped 4; count of bases not matched to a gene: 5. CDR3 length: 16 residues. Per the germline V gene, CDR1 is SGHVS and CDR2 is FNYEAQ. CDR3 sequence: CASSLGTGGEADTQYF. In DNA, the CDR3 is TGTGCCAGCAGCTTGGGGACAGGGGGCGAGGCAGATACGCAGTATTTT.

In this sample, this clonotype turned up a few times. V is TRBV20-1 and J is TRBJ2-7, with D possibly matching TRBD2 (5 bases). The germline gives CDR1 DFQATT, CDR2 SNEGSKA (reference sequence). The CDR3 contains 11 residues. V was pared by 6 bases and J by 3 bases, with 9 bases between. DNA for the CDR3: TGCAGTGCCCCAGAGGGCTACGAGCAGTACTTC. Its translation is CSAPEGYEQYF.

This clonotype was seen a few times. This chain uses TRBV30 with TRBJ2-7; 7 nucleotides agree with TRBD2. After removal of 3 bases from V and 5 bases from J, the junction contained 10 bases not matched to a gene. Germline V gives CDR1 GTSNPN, CDR2 SVGIG (reference sequence). This CDR3 contains 14 residues. The CDR3: CAWRPGEGWHEQYF. CDR3 bases: TGTGCCTGGAGGCCTGGGGAGGGGTGGCACGAGCAGTACTTC.

This clonotype turned up a few times. The V and J genes are TRBV5-6 and TRBJ2-1; D gene unclear. Germline CDR1 and CDR2: SGHDT and YYEEEE. The CDR3 sequence is 15 residues long. V was trimmed by 0 bases and J by 5 bases, leaving 12 bases between them. CDR3 in amino acids: CASSLGPGTNNEQFF. The CDR3 bases are TGTGCCAGCAGCTTGGGACCAGGAACGAACAATGAGCAGTTCTTC.

This clonotype was observed a few times. The chain employs TRBV27 and TRBJ2-7; D is ambiguous. Germline V gives CDR1 MNHEY, CDR2 SMNVEV (reference sequence). The CDR3 length is 14 residues. With 0 bases removed from V and 2 bases from J, the gap between germline ends came to 8 bases. The CDR3 reads CASSLSASPYEQYF. The CDR3 DNA sequence: TGTGCCAGCAGTTTATCGGCCTCCCCCTACGAGCAGTACTTC.

This clonotype was found a few times. V and J are TRBV20-1 and TRBJ2-5; D is undetermined. The germline V and J ends were trimmed by 5 bases and 4 bases, with 8 bases remaining between them. Germline CDR1 and CDR2: DFQATT and SNEGSKA (reference sequence). This CDR3 has 11 residues. The CDR3 DNA follows: TGCAGTGCTTTGTCGGGAGAGACCCAGTACTTC. It translates to CSALSGETQYF.

This clonotype turned up a few times. The chain recombines TRBV6-2 or TRBV6-3 with TRBJ2-7; D gene uncertain. Germline V gives CDR1 MNHEY, CDR2 SVGEGT. The germline V and J ends were trimmed by 6 bases and 8 bases, with 14 bases remaining between them. There are 12 residues in the CDR3. CDR3 region: CASSDGAFQQYF. The DNA for the CDR3 is TGTGCCAGCAGCGACGGCGCGTTTCAGCAGTACTTC.

A few counts support this clonotype. The chain links TRBV12-3 or TRBV12-4 to TRBJ2-5; D is unclear. V gave up 1 base and J gave up 1 base, with 13 bases separating them. This CDR3 has 16 residues. In DNA form, the CDR3 reads TGTGCCAGCAGTTTAGTGTGGGTAGGCAGCCAAGAGACCCAGTACTTC. This codes for CASSLVWVGSQETQYF.

The chain recombines TRBV20-1 with TRBJ1-6, with D maybe TRBD1 (6 bases). Germline assignment: CDR1 DFQATT and CDR2 SNEGSKA (reference sequence). This CDR3 is 14 amino acids long. V was cut by 3 bases and J by 6 bases, with 12 bases left in between. The CDR3 reads CSARNRVRNSPLHF. The CDR3 DNA reads as TGCAGTGCTAGGAACAGGGTCCGTAATTCACCCCTCCACTTT.

The table lists this clonotype with many counts. This chain uses TRBV4-1 with TRBJ1-1; no reliable D call. V was clipped by 1 base and J by 0 bases, with 6 bases between them. The CDR3 runs to 14 residues. CDR1 is MGHRA and CDR2 is YSYEKL in the germline V gene. CDR3 coding DNA: TGCGCCAGCAGCCAAGGGGTTATGAACACTGAAGCTTTCTTT. This encodes CASSQGVMNTEAFF.

With respect to this clonotype: A read error is possible here, since a much larger clone lies one base away. This rearrangement joins TRBV7-8 to TRBJ2-3; 7 bases are a match to TRBD2. CDR3 length: 15 amino acids. With V trimmed by 2 bases and J by 2 bases, 4 bases remained unmatched. From germline, CDR1 is SGHVS and CDR2 FQNEAQ. The CDR3 DNA is TGTGCCAGCAGCTTATTTCGGGGGGTCACAGATACGCAGTATTTT. It specifies CASSLFRGVTDTQYF.

This clonotype turned up a few times. The V call is TRBV12-3 or TRBV12-4, the J call TRBJ2-1; D is possibly TRBD1 (6 bases). The CDR3 covers 16 residues. Between the trimmed V and J ends, which lost 5 bases and 0 bases, there was a span of 14 bases. As DNA, the CDR3 is TGTGCCAGCAGTCCACAGGGAAGTATCTCCTACAATGAGCAGTTCTTC. This gives the protein CASSPQGSISYNEQFF.

This clonotype came up many times. This chain connects TRBV7-8 to TRBJ2-1; 7 nucleotides line up with TRBD2. The CDR3 is made up of 16 amino acids. Germline V gives CDR1 SGHVS, CDR2 FQNEAQ. V was pared by 5 bases and J by 9 bases, with 16 bases of the junction left unmatched. Here the CDR3 DNA reads TGTGCCAGCAGCGGATACCAACCGAGAGGGGAGGGTGAGCAGTTCTTC. Residues: CASSGYQPRGEGEQFF. Full variable domain (rest looked up from reference TRBV7-8 and TRBJ2-1): GAGVSQSPRYKVAKRGQDVALRCDPISGHVSLFWYQQALGQGPEFLTYFQNEAQLDKSGLPSDRFFAERPEGSVSTLKIQRTQQEDSAVYLCASSGYQPRGEGEQFFGPGTRLTVL.

This clonotype showed up many times. V gene TRBV7-9 combines with J gene TRBJ2-1, with 10 nucleotides matching TRBD2. The CDR3 runs to 15 residues. Trimming at V came to 4 bases and at J to 3 bases, leaving 3 bases not matched to a gene. Germline assignment: CDR1 SEHNR and CDR2 FQNEAQ (reference sequence). The CDR3 DNA reads TGTGCCAGCAGCTCAGCGGGAGGGTACTACAATGAGCAGTTCTTC. It translates to CASSSAGGYYNEQFF.

This clonotype was seen only a few times. The chain links TRBV4-1 to TRBJ1-2; 7 bases align to TRBD1. The CDR3 totals 15 residues. V trimming: 4 bases; J trimming: 5 bases; junction bases outside the gene matches: 10. CDR1 is MGHRA, CDR2 YSYEKL, per germline. The CDR3, as DNA: TGCGCCAGCAGCCGCCCGGACAGGACGGCGTATGGCTACACCTTC. It is translated as CASSRPDRTAYGYTF.

The J gene is TRBJ2-1, the V gene TRBV7-8; 12 positions agree with TRBD2. Germline assignment: CDR1 SGHVS and CDR2 FQNEAQ. There are 16 residues in the CDR3. Losses at the gene ends were 5 bases for V and 12 bases for J; bases not matched to a gene: 14. In DNA form, the CDR3 reads TGTGCCAGCAGCCCGCTGACTAGCGGGGGCCTCTCAGGGCAGTTCTTC. Protein product: CASSPLTSGGLSGQFF.